The 26 T cell receptor beta chains below all came from one sample that was sequenced in a study of cytotoxic CD8 clonotypes in ibrutinib-treated CLL. Data came from immunoSEQ multiplex PCR; TCRdb stores just in-frame clones and leaves some out. The sample lists about 84,000 clones, around 84% occurring once. The sequencing here drew on PBMCs, taken before ibrutinib treatment. These receptors originate from a human donor with chronic lymphocytic leukemia.

The V and J genes are TRBV7-2 and TRBJ2-5; 9 bases map to TRBD2. The length of the CDR3 is 17 residues. Germline V CDR1 and CDR2: SGHTA, FQGNSA. Trimming took 1 base from V and 5 from J; bases not matched to a gene: 11. The CDR3 DNA reads TGTGCCAGCAGCTTAGGGGGCCTTAGCGGGAGCATGGAGACCCAGTACTTC. Protein product: CASSLGGLSGSMETQYF.

Only a few counts were recorded for this clone. The rearrangement links TRBV7-2 to TRBJ1-5, with 7 bases identical to TRBD1. The V and J ends lost 6 bases and 5 bases, in that order; junction bases with no gene match: 7. The CDR3 length is 14 residues. CDR1 is SGHTA, CDR2 FQGNSA, per germline. The CDR3 region has the DNA TGTGCCAGCAGGCCGACAGGGCGCCATCAGCCCCAGCATTTT. This sequence encodes CASRPTGRHQPQHF.

This chain links TRBV15 with TRBJ2-3; TRBD1 agrees at 8 bases. The CDR3 runs 17 residues. Germline-derived CDR1 and CDR2 are LNHNV and YYDKDF (reference sequence). Losses at the gene ends were 6 bases for V and 1 base for J; bases not matched to a gene: 12. CDR3 bases: TGTGCCACCAGGGACCTCCTGGGGACAGGCCGCACAGATACGCAGTATTTT. Protein sequence: CATRDLLGTGRTDTQYF.

The J gene is TRBJ1-4, the V gene TRBV29-1; no firm D call. This CDR3 is built from 11 residues. Germline loops: CDR1 SQVTM, CDR2 ANQGSEA. The V end lost 6 bases, the J end lost 4 bases, and 6 bases lay between the germline ends. The CDR3 protein is CSVFHNEKLFF. CDR3 DNA sequence: TGCAGCGTATTCCATAATGAAAAACTGTTTTTT. Together with reference TRBV29-1 and TRBJ1-4, the CDR3 gives the full variable domain: SAVISQKPSRDICQRGTSLTIQCQVDSQVTMMFWYRQQPGQSLTLIATANQGSEATYESGFVIDKFPISRPNLTFSTLTVSNMSPEDSSIYLCSVFHNEKLFFGSGTQLSVL.

CDR3 in DNA: TGCGCCAGCAGCTTGGCCCGGGGCCCATACGAGCAGTACTTC. It encodes CASSLARGPYEQYF. The gene calls are TRBV5-1 and TRBJ2-7; tentatively, D is TRBD1 or TRBD2 (5 bases each). The CDR3 has 14 residues. Deletions cut 0 bases from V and 4 bases from J, with 11 bases between. Germline CDR1 is SGHRS and CDR2 is YFSETQ.

This chain joins TRBV11-2 and TRBJ2-6; D unresolved. The CDR3 has 12 residues. Germline CDR1 SGHAT, CDR2 FQNNGV. V gave up 1 base and J gave up 14 bases, with 9 bases separating them. The CDR3 nucleotides read TGTGCCAGCAGCTTAGTGGGCCCCTTCCTGACTTTC. This codes for CASSLVGPFLTF.

This clone was seen a few times. DNA of the CDR3: TGCGCCAGCAACTCTGGAAACACCATATATTTT. Encoded protein: CASNSGNTIYF. V usage is TRBV5-1 and J usage is TRBJ1-3; D unclear. CDR1 SGHRS and CDR2 YFSETQ come from the germline V gene. V shed 6 bases and J shed 0 bases, with 1 base lying between them. The CDR3 spans 11 residues.

V is TRBV9 and J is TRBJ2-7; a weak D match, TRBD2 (5 bases). V shed 0 bases and J shed 0 bases, with 19 bases lying between them. The CDR3 is made up of 18 amino acids. Germline CDR1 SGDLS, CDR2 YYNGEE. This chain's CDR3 is CASSVGPSYSTSSYEQYF. DNA of the CDR3: TGTGCCAGCAGCGTAGGACCTAGCTATTCTACGAGCTCCTACGAGCAGTACTTC.

CDR3 in DNA: TGTGCCACCAGCGGCGCGTGGGCCGGGGAGCTGTTTTTT. It yields the protein CATSGAWAGELFF. The genes are TRBV15 and TRBJ2-2; D is unresolved. The CDR3 covers 13 residues. V gave up 5 bases and J gave up 6 bases, with 10 bases separating them. Germline-derived CDR1 and CDR2 are LNHNV and YYDKDF (reference sequence).

This clone qualifies as medium-sized. The chain links TRBV28 to TRBJ1-2; D unresolved. CDR3 length: 15 amino acids. Germline-derived CDR1 and CDR2 are MDHEN and SYDVKM. The V gene lost 5 bases and the J gene lost 7 bases, with 20 bases spanning the gap. The CDR3, as DNA: TGTGCCAGCAGTCCACCCTCGTGGAGTTTACTTGGCTACACCTTC. Residues: CASSPPSWSLLGYTF.

The chain employs TRBV5-1 and TRBJ2-7, with 8 bases fitting TRBD2. This CDR3 comprises 15 residues. The junction had 4 bases not matched to a gene; V was cut back by 0 bases and J by 2 bases. Per the germline V gene, CDR1 is SGHRS and CDR2 is YFSETQ. In DNA, the CDR3 is TGCGCCAGCAGCTTGGAAAGCGGGGGACCCTACGAGCAGTACTTC. Its translation: CASSLESGGPYEQYF.

In this sample, this clone turned up a few times. Distinct nucleotide sequences in the sample also encode this CDR3. This chain joins TRBV5-5 and TRBJ2-7; D might be TRBD2 (5 bases). CDR3 length: 13 amino acids. In germline, CDR1 is SGHKS, CDR2 YYEKEE (reference sequence). V was cut by 2 bases and J by 1 base, with 7 bases left in between. The CDR3 is CASSLRGSYEQYF. CDR3 DNA: TGTGCCAGCAGCTTACGGGGATCCTACGAGCAGTACTTC.

This clone was seen a single time. The rearrangement joins TRBV7-2 to TRBJ1-2; D call uncertain. Germline loops: CDR1 SGHTA, CDR2 FQGNSA. The CDR3 extends over 13 amino acids. Trimming removed 0 bases at V and 0 bases at J, with 2 bases between. CDR3 in amino acids: CASSLAANYGYTF. The DNA of the CDR3 is TGTGCCAGCAGCTTAGCAGCTAACTATGGCTACACCTTC.

This sequence joins TRBV20-1 and TRBJ1-2; D remains unclear. Germline assignment: CDR1 DFQATT and CDR2 SNEGSKA (reference sequence). Trimming took 1 base from V and 7 from J, leaving 7 bases between them. CDR3 length: 11 residues. The CDR3 loop is CSARVGRGYTF. For the CDR3, the DNA is TGCAGTGCTAGAGTTGGACGTGGCTACACCTTC.

CDR3 bases: TGTGCCAGCACCCCTCCAGGAACGAACACTGAAGCTTTCTTT. Translating gives CASTPPGTNTEAFF. This chain joins TRBV6-5 and TRBJ1-1; D is undetermined. V lost 7 bases and J 1 base, leaving 13 bases between the germline ends. The CDR3 length is 14 residues. Germline V gene data show CDR1 as MNHEY and CDR2 as SVGAGI.

The sample holds one count of this clone. The J gene is TRBJ1-2, the V gene TRBV19; D is possibly TRBD1 (5 bases). CDR3 size: 16 residues. CDR1 LNHDA and CDR2 SQIVND come from the germline V gene (reference sequence). With 5 bases removed from V and 1 base from J, the gap between germline ends came to 17 bases. This chain's CDR3 is CASSVGDGTINYGYTF. The DNA for the CDR3 is TGTGCCAGTAGTGTTGGGGACGGTACTATTAACTATGGCTACACCTTC.

As for this clone: Within the sample, other DNA sequences also encode this same CDR3. The chain employs TRBV7-6 and TRBJ2-1, with D uncertain. V was cut by 3 bases and J by 2 bases, with 11 bases left in between. CDR1 SGHVS and CDR2 FNYEAQ come from the germline V gene. The CDR3 contains 15 residues. CDR3 coding DNA: TGTGCCAGCAGCTTGACGGGCGGCCCCTACAATGAGCAGTTCTTC. Its translation: CASSLTGGPYNEQFF.

The chain has TRBV12-5 and TRBJ1-1; the D is unclear. Trimming pared 8 bases from V and 1 base from J, leaving 11 bases between. This CDR3 spans 13 amino acids. Per germline, CDR1 LGHNT and CDR2 FRNRAP. The CDR3 here is CASRQQRNTEAFF. Here the CDR3 DNA reads TGTGCTAGTCGGCAGCAGAGGAACACTGAAGCTTTCTTT.

This clone was found once. The rearrangement joins TRBV29-1 to TRBJ1-4; a possible D gene is TRBD1 (5 bases). The CDR3 runs 16 residues. The ends were cut back, 0 bases at V and 0 bases at J, with 11 bases in the middle. Looked up from germline, CDR1 is SQVTM and CDR2 is ANQGSEA. CDR3 loop: CSVEDPAGATNEKLFF. The CDR3 bases are TGCAGCGTTGAAGATCCGGCGGGGGCAACTAATGAAAAACTGTTTTTT.

CDR3 nucleotides: TGTGCCAGCACCGGGGTCAACGCCGAAGCTTTCTTT. It specifies CASTGVNAEAFF. This chain connects TRBV6-6 to TRBJ1-1; D gene unclear. This CDR3 contains 12 residues. The ends were cut back, 7 bases at V and 8 bases at J, with 14 bases in the middle. Germline V CDR1 and CDR2: MNHNY, SVGAGI (reference sequence).

The chain has TRBV4-2 and TRBJ2-7, with a possible D match to TRBD2 (6 bases). CDR1 and CDR2 (germline): LGHNA, YNFKEQ. This CDR3 region has 15 residues. Trimming took 3 bases from V and 4 from J, leaving 16 bases between them. As DNA, the CDR3 is TGTGCCAGCAGCCACCGAGGCGGTGGAGGGTACGAGCAGTACTTC. Translating it yields CASSHRGGGGYEQYF.

This clone was recorded only once. The chain links TRBV4-1 to TRBJ2-1; 11 bases are shared with TRBD2. This CDR3 has 16 residues. After removal of 2 bases from V and 10 bases from J, the junction contained 10 bases not matched to a gene. Germline CDR1 reads MGHRA; CDR2 reads YSYEKL. CDR3 loop: CASSQLSTSGRSEQFF. For the CDR3, the DNA is TGCGCCAGCAGCCAATTATCCACTAGCGGGAGAAGCGAGCAGTTCTTC.

The gene calls are TRBV6-6 and TRBJ2-7, with D unresolved. There are 12 residues in the CDR3. The germline gives CDR1 MNHNY, CDR2 SVGAGI (reference sequence). Trimming took off 6 bases at V and 1 base at J, with 7 bases between the two ends. CDR3 bases: TGTGCCAGCAGATCGGATTCCTACGAGCAGTACTTC. This sequence encodes CASRSDSYEQYF.

The gene calls are TRBV2 and TRBJ2-7; 10 bases are shared with TRBD2. Germline values: CDR1 SNHLY, CDR2 FYNNEI. The junction had 15 bases not matched to a gene; V was cut back by 2 bases and J by 2 bases. The CDR3 is 19 amino acids. The CDR3 DNA is TGTGCCAGCAGTGAATGGGAGGCTAGCGGGAGTCAGACCCCCTACGAGCAGTACTTC. It encodes CASSEWEASGSQTPYEQYF. The full variable domain, completed using reference TRBV2 and TRBJ2-7, is EPEVTQTPSHQVTQMGQEVILRCVPISNHLYFYWYRQILGQKVEFLVSFYNNEISEKSEIFDDQFSVERPDGSNFTLKIRSTKLEDSAMYFCASSEWEASGSQTPYEQYFGPGTRLTVT.

This clone has a single count. This chain joins TRBV6-1 and TRBJ2-5; 11 nucleotides agree with TRBD2. Trimming at V came to 4 bases and at J to 5 bases, leaving 6 bases not matched to a gene. Germline V gene sequence: CDR1 MNHNS, CDR2 SASEGT. The CDR3 loop spans 15 amino acids. CDR3 nucleotide sequence: TGTGCCAGCAGTGTAGCGGGAGGGCCGGGGGAGACCCAGTACTTC. Translated, it gives CASSVAGGPGETQYF.

V and J are TRBV19 and TRBJ1-5; no clear D gene. From germline, CDR1 is LNHDA and CDR2 SQIVND (reference sequence). Trimming cost V 5 bases and J 7 bases, with 18 bases left between them. There are 15 residues in the CDR3. This CDR3 reads CASSAIEGPGQPQHF. The DNA for the CDR3 is TGTGCCAGTAGTGCCATCGAAGGCCCCGGACAGCCCCAGCATTTT.